The clone carrying this T cell receptor beta chain has just a few counts. The sample has other DNA sequences that encode this CDR3 too. The intended depth for sequencing was 1 in 200,000 to 1 in 1 million T cells. Sequenced by immunoSEQ multiplex PCR; TCRdb stores in-frame clones only, minus some. Among over 100,000 clones listed, approximately 83% were seen once. CDR1 and CDR2 from the germline V gene are KGHSH and LQKENI. The ends were cut back, 3 bases at V and 2 bases at J, with 0 bases in the middle. This CDR3 region has 11 residues. These data originate in a study of cytotoxic CD8 clonotypes in ibrutinib-treated CLL. Overall study: Samples yielded averages of 255,043 productive templates and fewer than 95,000 productive rearrangements.

The sequence was collected from a human donor with chronic lymphocytic leukemia. The V gene is TRBV18, the J gene TRBJ2-3; D is undetermined. The source was PBMCs, collected after 24 months of ibrutinib treatment. In DNA form, the CDR3 reads TGTGCCAGCTCACCCACAGATACGCAGTATTTT. Its protein product is CASSPTDTQYF.